What follows are 27 T cell receptor beta chains derived from one specimen sequenced in a study of blood T cell repertoires in COVID-19. The assay was immunoSEQ multiplex PCR, and TCRdb's table has in-frame clones only and misses some. The sample includes approximately 94,000 clones, about 80% of them seen just once. Sequencing was done on a sample of peripheral blood. Every receptor here comes from a man in his sixties or seventies with active or convalescent COVID-19.

The DNA for the CDR3 is TGTGCCAGCAGTCCACCCCCGGGACAGGGGGAAAGTGGCGCTTTCTTT. It specifies CASSPPPGQGESGAFF. This chain connects TRBV28 to TRBJ1-1; TRBD1 aligns across 11 bases. The CDR3 runs 16 residues. V was clipped by 5 bases and J by 11 bases; unmatched bases: 16. Germline V gene sequence: CDR1 MDHEN, CDR2 SYDVKM.

V gene TRBV24-1 combines with J gene TRBJ2-1, with 13 bases lining up with TRBD2. CDR3 length equals 17 residues. CDR1 is KGHDR and CDR2 is SFDVKD in the germline V gene. The ends lost 2 bases at V and 7 bases at J; junction bases unmatched: 7. For the CDR3, the DNA is TGTGCCACCAGTGATTCTCCGGGACTAGCGGGGAGAAATGAGCAGTTCTTC. Residues: CATSDSPGLAGRNEQFF.

V is TRBV25-1 and J is TRBJ1-2; 9 bases match TRBD1. Germline V gene sequence: CDR1 MGHDK, CDR2 SYGVNS. After removal of 5 bases from V and 8 bases from J, the junction contained 9 bases not matched to a gene. There are 14 residues in the CDR3. This CDR3 reads CASSLGQGTGGYTF. The CDR3 region has the DNA TGTGCCAGCAGTCTGGGACAGGGAACGGGAGGCTACACCTTC.

This clone has a handful of counts. The V gene is TRBV9, the J gene TRBJ1-4, with D uncertain. The germline gives CDR1 SGDLS, CDR2 YYNGEE. This CDR3 has 15 residues. V was pared by 0 bases and J by 0 bases, with 6 bases between. The CDR3 DNA reads as TGTGCCAGCAGCGTAGGTGACACAACTAATGAAAAACTGTTTTTT. It is translated as CASSVGDTTNEKLFF.

The genes are TRBV28 and TRBJ2-5, with TRBD1 matching over 7 bases. V lost 8 bases and J lost 5; bases outside the gene matches: 14. There are 15 residues in the CDR3. Looked up from germline, CDR1 is MDHEN and CDR2 is SYDVKM. The CDR3 here is CASQSDRVAIETQYF. CDR3 coding DNA: TGTGCCAGCCAATCCGACAGGGTCGCTATCGAGACCCAGTACTTC.

As DNA, the CDR3 is TGTGCCATCAGTGAGTCGGAGGGGGCGAGAGGCTACACCTTC. This codes for CAISESEGARGYTF. V and J are TRBV10-3 and TRBJ1-2; 7 nucleotides line up with TRBD1. The germline gives CDR1 ENHRY, CDR2 SYGVKD. V shed 0 bases and J 8 bases; nucleotides not matched to a gene: 6. The CDR3 loop spans 14 amino acids.

The V and J genes are TRBV19 and TRBJ1-3; perhaps TRBD1 as D (6 bases). Germline V lookup: CDR1 LNHDA, CDR2 SQIVND (reference sequence). This CDR3 contains 15 residues. Deletions cut 3 bases from V and 2 bases from J, with 11 bases between. CDR3 amino acids: CASSIAGTTGNTIYF. For the CDR3, the DNA is TGTGCCAGTAGTATCGCCGGGACAACTGGAAACACCATATATTTT. Full variable domain (missing parts from reference TRBV19 and TRBJ1-3): DGGITQSPKYLFRKEGQNVTLSCEQNLNHDAMYWYRQDPGQGLRLIYYSQIVNDFQKGDIAEGYSVSREKKESFPLTVTSAQKNPTAFYLCASSIAGTTGNTIYFGEGSWLTVV.

The chain employs TRBV29-1 and TRBJ1-2, with 11 positions matching TRBD1. CDR1 is SQVTM, CDR2 ANQGSEA, per germline. The CDR3 contains 12 residues. The V segment lost 5 bases and the J segment 8 bases; nucleotides outside the gene matches: 4. The CDR3 DNA reads TGCAGCGTTCAGGGACAGGGGGAAGGCTACACCTTC. The encoded protein is CSVQGQGEGYTF.

This chain links TRBV15 with TRBJ2-4, with TRBD2 matching over 12 bases. Germline V gives CDR1 LNHNV, CDR2 YYDKDF (reference sequence). The CDR3 has 20 amino acids. J gave up 1 base and V 0 bases, and 10 bases lay outside the gene matches. The CDR3 spells CATSREYGLAGGLAKNIQYF. For the CDR3, the DNA is TGTGCCACCAGCAGAGAATATGGCCTAGCGGGGGGGCTGGCCAAAAACATTCAGTACTTC.

This rearrangement joins TRBV4-3 to TRBJ1-1; D unresolved. The CDR3 extends over 13 amino acids. CDR1 LGHNA and CDR2 YSLEER come from the germline V gene. The V gene lost 1 base and the J gene lost 7 bases, with 10 bases spanning the gap. The CDR3 sequence is CASSQGLTGEAFF. The CDR3 DNA reads TGCGCCAGCAGCCAAGGCCTGACGGGTGAAGCTTTCTTT.

The chain couples TRBV11-2 to TRBJ2-1; TRBD2 matches 11 bases. The CDR3 consists of 16 residues. The V gene's germline CDR1 is SGHAT and CDR2 FQNNGV. The J segment lost 4 bases and the V segment lost 5 bases, leaving 7 bases of the junction unmatched. Written as DNA, the CDR3 is TGTGCCAGCAGCACACGCTCTAGCGGGGGGTACAATGAGCAGTTCTTC. This translates into CASSTRSSGGYNEQFF.

This clone has more than one count but fewer than ten. CDR3 in DNA: TGTGCCAGCAGTGAGCCGGGACAGGTTTCCTACGAGCAGTACTTC. Translating gives CASSEPGQVSYEQYF. V and J are TRBV6-6 and TRBJ2-7; 8 bases are a match to TRBD1. The V gene's germline CDR1 is MNHNY and CDR2 SVGAGI (reference sequence). The CDR3 runs 15 residues. V shed 5 bases and J 1 base; nucleotides not matched to a gene: 7.

This chain joins TRBV19 and TRBJ2-3; tentative D call: TRBD2 (5 bases). The CDR3 loop spans 15 amino acids. Germline CDR1 is LNHDA and CDR2 is SQIVND (reference sequence). Trimming took off 5 bases at V and 0 bases at J, with 12 bases between the two ends. CDR3 sequence: CASSSDLFSTDTQYF. The CDR3 DNA reads as TGTGCCAGTAGTTCGGACTTATTTAGCACAGATACGCAGTATTTT.

This clone came up once. The chain combines TRBV7-8 with TRBJ1-1, with D perhaps TRBD1 (5 bases). Germline CDR1 is SGHVS and CDR2 is FQNEAQ. The length of the CDR3 is 15 residues. V lost 5 bases, J lost 0 bases, and 13 bases lay in between. The CDR3 is CASSERRGLNTEAFF. The DNA for the CDR3 is TGTGCCAGCAGCGAAAGAAGGGGCTTGAACACTGAAGCTTTCTTT. Complete variable domain (other parts from reference TRBV7-8 and TRBJ1-1): GAGVSQSPRYKVAKRGQDVALRCDPISGHVSLFWYQQALGQGPEFLTYFQNEAQLDKSGLPSDRFFAERPEGSVSTLKIQRTQQEDSAVYLCASSERRGLNTEAFFGQGTRLTVV.

The chain has TRBV27 and TRBJ1-6, with TRBD1 identical over 9 bases. The CDR3 runs 14 residues. V shed 5 bases, J shed 7 bases, and the junction held 3 bases outside the gene matches. Per the germline V gene, CDR1 is MNHEY and CDR2 is SMNVEV (reference sequence). The DNA of the CDR3 is TGTGCCAGCAGTCGGGACAGGGAGAATTCACCCCTCCACTTT. Amino acids: CASSRDRENSPLHF.

This clone was found a few times. The genes are TRBV7-2 and TRBJ2-1; 9 nucleotides match TRBD2. V shed 5 bases and J 1 base; nucleotides not matched to a gene: 9. The CDR3 covers 17 residues. CDR1 and CDR2 from the germline V gene are SGHTA and FQGNSA. The CDR3 spells CASSGAAGGGSYNEQFF. The CDR3 DNA follows: TGTGCCAGCAGCGGGGCAGCGGGGGGAGGGTCCTACAATGAGCAGTTCTTC.

V gene TRBV21-1 combines with J gene TRBJ2-7; TRBD1, the table's D call, lacks a check against the DNA. TRBV21-1 is labeled a pseudogene. The CDR3 length is 14 residues. In DNA form, the CDR3 reads TGTGCCAGCAGCAAAGCGGCAGGAAACTACGAGCAGTACTTC. Its protein product is CASSKAAGNYEQYF.

This clone was seen just once. This chain joins TRBV20-1 and TRBJ1-2; a weak D match, TRBD1 (5 bases). The CDR3 is 9 residues long. CDR1 is DFQATT and CDR2 is SNEGSKA in the germline V gene (reference sequence). V lost 8 bases to trimming and J lost 8 bases, with 9 bases between them. This CDR3 is CSPGKGYTF. Here the CDR3 DNA reads TGCAGTCCAGGGAAGGGCTACACCTTC.

This clone was seen once. The chain has TRBV18 and TRBJ2-3, with D tentatively TRBD2 (5 bases). Germline V gene sequence: CDR1 KGHSH, CDR2 LQKENI. The length of the CDR3 is 16 residues. V gave up 3 bases and J gave up 4 bases, with 17 bases separating them. The CDR3 loop is CASSPSGLNYPDTQYF. The CDR3 DNA follows: TGTGCCAGCTCACCTTCCGGACTGAATTACCCAGATACGCAGTATTTT.

V and J are TRBV24-1 and TRBJ2-3, with 15 bases fitting TRBD2. Germline assignment: CDR1 KGHDR and CDR2 SFDVKD. This CDR3 has 18 residues. V was pared by 3 bases and J by 4 bases, with 7 bases of the junction left unmatched. CDR3 DNA: TGTGCCACCAGTGATCCGGGACTAGCGGGGGGTTCGGCAGATACGCAGTATTTT. Its protein product is CATSDPGLAGGSADTQYF.

The sample holds a few counts of this clone. The CDR3 DNA sequence: TGTGCCAGCAGCGGCCGGGACAGGGAGGCGAGGGCCAACGTCCTGACTTTC. Its translation is CASSGRDREARANVLTF. The genes are TRBV9 and TRBJ2-6; 9 positions agree with TRBD1. The germline V gene has CDR1 SGDLS and CDR2 YYNGEE. This CDR3 is built from 17 residues. Germline trimming cut 3 bases from V and 5 bases from J; bases unmatched to any gene: 9.

V usage is TRBV6-1 and J usage is TRBJ2-2; D might be TRBD2 (5 bases). Germline lookup yields CDR1 MNHNS and CDR2 SASEGT. This CDR3 spans 18 amino acids. V was pared by 2 bases and J by 3 bases, with 19 bases between. The CDR3 region is CASSEQVIGRVYTGELFF. The CDR3 DNA follows: TGTGCCAGCAGTGAACAAGTAATAGGGCGGGTCTACACCGGGGAGCTGTTTTTT.

V and J are TRBV12-3 or TRBV12-4 and TRBJ1-5, with 7 bases identical to TRBD1. The CDR3 consists of 13 residues. The ends lost 6 bases at V and 7 bases at J; junction bases unmatched: 6. CDR3 coding DNA: TGTGCCAGCAGCCCCTCAGGGGGACAGCCCCAGCATTTT. The encoded protein is CASSPSGGQPQHF.

The sample holds one count of this clone. This chain links TRBV19 with TRBJ2-2; D remains unclear. CDR1 and CDR2 from the germline V gene are LNHDA and SQIVND (reference sequence). The V gene lost 0 bases and the J gene lost 1 base, with 6 bases spanning the gap. This CDR3 comprises 15 residues. Written as DNA, the CDR3 is TGTGCCAGTAGTATAGATCCGGTGAACACCGGGGAGCTGTTTTTT. It encodes CASSIDPVNTGELFF.

This clone has just one count. This chain's CDR3 is CASSPRFSTNEKLFF. CDR3 sequence (DNA): TGTGCCAGCAGCCCGAGGTTTTCGACTAATGAAAAACTGTTTTTT. This sequence joins TRBV9 and TRBJ1-4, with D uncertain. V lost 4 bases to trimming and J lost 2 bases, with 12 bases between them. In germline, CDR1 is SGDLS, CDR2 YYNGEE. CDR3 size: 15 residues.

This chain links TRBV7-9 with TRBJ1-5; D remains ambiguous. Trimming removed 5 bases at V and 0 bases at J, with 11 bases between. In germline, CDR1 is SEHNR, CDR2 FQNEAQ (reference sequence). CDR3 length equals 15 residues. CDR3 sequence: CASSRVEVSNQPQHF. The CDR3 nucleotides are TGTGCCAGCAGCCGCGTCGAGGTTAGCAATCAGCCCCAGCATTTT.

The J gene is TRBJ2-7, the V gene TRBV7-6; 7 bases align to TRBD1. Germline trimming cut 0 bases from V and 5 bases from J; bases unmatched to any gene: 19. Germline loops: CDR1 SGHVS, CDR2 FNYEAQ. The CDR3 spans 19 residues. Written as DNA, the CDR3 is TGTGCCAGCAGCTTAGCGCCACCTGCGACAGGGAGCACCCTCAACGAGCAGTACTTC. Amino acids: CASSLAPPATGSTLNEQYF.